This T cell receptor (beta chain) was sequenced during a study (dated by TCRdb to about 2017). About the study as a whole: Human CD8+ TCR repertoires recognizing immunodominant viral antigens were characterized by means of sequence and structural analyses.

Overall results and qualifications from the work: The CD8+ TCR repertoires specific to different immunodominant viral antigens were reported to be highly diverse and distinct from one another.

Sequencing relied on an Illumina HiSeq 2500. TCRdb cleaned the public reads at Q25 with fastp, built clones with MiXCR and kept in-frame beta chains. Duplicate CDR3 protein sequences are folded into a single record with the most common DNA and genes. A total of approximately 1,500 distinct CDR3 sequences appear in this sample, more than 15% of them only once. Of the sample, 17% falls within the top ten clones. From its cysteine to its phenylalanine, the CDR3 spans 18 amino acids. The retained sequence is limited to the CDR3, 54 bases, with the frame set at the first base. The germline V gene provides CDR1 SGHDN and CDR2 FVKESK. On this clonotype: The clone's antigen remains unknown. A read error may produce the germline difference seen at one junction end.

The TCR was taken from a female donor. The rearrangement joined TRBV14 to TRBJ2-1; 12 central nucleotides agree with TRBD2. Sequenced sample: CD8+ T cells (not recorded whether cultured). The CDR3 region: CASSLTSGGHSSCNEQFF. In nucleotide form, the sequence is TGTGCCAGCAGCTTGACTAGCGGGGGCCACAGCTCCTGCAATGAGCAGTTCTTC.